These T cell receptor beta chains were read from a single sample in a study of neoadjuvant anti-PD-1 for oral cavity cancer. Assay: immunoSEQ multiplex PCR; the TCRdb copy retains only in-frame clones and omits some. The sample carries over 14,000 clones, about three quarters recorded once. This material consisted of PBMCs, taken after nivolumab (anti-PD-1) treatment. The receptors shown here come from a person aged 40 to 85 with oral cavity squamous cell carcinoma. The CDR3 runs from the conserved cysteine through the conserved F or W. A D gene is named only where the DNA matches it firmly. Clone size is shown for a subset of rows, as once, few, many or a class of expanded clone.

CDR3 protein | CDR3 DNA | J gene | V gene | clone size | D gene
CATGGTSGTATDTQYF | TGTGCCACCGGCGGGACTAGCGGGACGGCCACAGATACGCAGTATTTT | TRBJ2-3 | TRBV10-3 | - | TRBD2
CASSLTTGEQETQYF | TGCGCCAGCAGCTTGACTACAGGGGAACAAGAGACCCAGTACTTC | TRBJ2-5 | TRBV5-1 | - | TRBD1
CASSPSFDIQETQYF | TGTGCCAGCAGTCCCTCGTTCGATATACAAGAGACCCAGTACTTC | TRBJ2-5 | TRBV6-5 | - | -
CASSLQIGENEKLFF | TGTGCCAGCAGCCTTCAAATCGGGGAAAATGAAAAACTGTTTTTT | TRBJ1-4 | TRBV7-2 | - | -
CASSPTEGSNQPQHF | TGCGCCAGCAGCCCCACCGAGGGAAGCAATCAGCCCCAGCATTTT | TRBJ1-5 | TRBV4-1 | once | -
CASTGEGHYNEQFF | TGTGCCAGCACGGGGGAGGGCCACTACAATGAGCAGTTCTTC | TRBJ2-1 | TRBV6-5 | few | TRBD2
CATSTAYNEQFF | TGTGCCACCTCGACAGCCTACAATGAGCAGTTCTTC | TRBJ2-1 | TRBV19 | - | -
CASSYTGVANEKLFF | TGTGCCAGCAGCTACACAGGGGTGGCTAATGAAAAACTGTTTTTT | TRBJ1-4 | TRBV13 | - | TRBD1
CASSYSFTATNEKLFF | TGTGCCAGCAGTTACTCATTCACAGCAACTAATGAAAAACTGTTTTTT | TRBJ1-4 | TRBV6-5 | - | -
CASGYDTGYYEQYF | TGTGCCAGCGGATATGACACGGGGTACTACGAGCAGTACTTC | TRBJ2-7 | TRBV6-1 | once | -
CASSQLTGGKFF | TGTGCCAGCAGCCAGCTTACGGGGGGGAAATTCTTC | TRBJ2-1 | TRBV11-2 | - | TRBD2
CSVEDRALARSNEQFF | TGCAGCGTTGAGGACAGGGCCCTAGCAAGGAGCAATGAGCAGTTCTTC | TRBJ2-1 | TRBV29-1 | - | TRBD1
CAWSPAGTGNQPQHF | TGTGCCTGGAGTCCAGCCGGGACAGGGAATCAGCCCCAGCATTTT | TRBJ1-5 | TRBV30 | - | TRBD1